Sequencing of this TCR beta chain was carried out in a study of beta chain features in type 1 diabetes. About the study: Cell yields, gender and age were similar in healthy donors and patients.

About this clone: What it binds is not known.

The V end was cut by 3 bases, the J end by 5 bases, with 19 bases between. The germline V gene encodes CDR1 SGDLS and CDR2 YYNGEE. CDR3 length equals 16 residues. Overall study findings and caveats: Any HLA type influence on TCRB rearrangement was left unresolved here. The similarity of naive, central memory and Treg TCRB repertoires appeared greater among patients than among healthy donors. Researchers caution that PCR might favor shorter templates, equally among patients and controls.

Every isolated RNA sample was fully reverse transcribed, so sequencing captured expressed TCRB transcripts. The repertoire was sequenced with immunoSEQ multiplex PCR; TCRdb's copy has only in-frame clones and lacks some. The sample includes over 100,000 clones, 40% of them seen just once. This sequence was found in a woman in her late teens or twenties in good health. The sample comprised stem cell memory CD4+ T cells from blood. The rearrangement links TRBV9 to TRBJ2-3, with D possibly TRBD2 on 7 matching bases. CDR3 residues: CASSAGAREYLDTQYF. The DNA of the CDR3 is TGTGCCAGCAGCGCGGGGGCGCGGGAGTATTTAGATACGCAGTATTTT.